This TCR beta chain was retrieved from a study of T cell responses to AZD1222 COVID-19 vaccine. Here immunoSEQ multiplex PCR was the method, and the copy in TCRdb shows in-frame clones only, minus some. Of around 130,000 clones listed, over 75% are singletons. In germline, CDR1 is SQVTM, CDR2 ANQGSEA. The V gene end was trimmed by 7 bases and the J gene end by 11 bases; junction bases not matched to a gene: 5. The CDR3 has 10 amino acids. The sample in question was peripheral blood, obtained 28 days after the second dose of the MenACWY control vaccine. This clonotype was obtained from an adult who received the MenACWY meningococcal vaccine as a control. This chain links TRBV29-1 with TRBJ1-1, with TRBD1 matching 9 bases. The CDR3 sequence is CSARDREAFF. In DNA form, the CDR3 reads TGCAGCGCCCGGGACAGGGAGGCTTTCTTT.